Listed here is a single TCR beta chain. The germline V gene has CDR1 SEHNR and CDR2 FQNEAQ (reference sequence). CDR3 length: 16 residues. The ends were cut back, 5 bases at V and 2 bases at J, with 16 bases in the middle. The isolated RNA, all of it, was reverse transcribed, so expressed TCRB transcripts were what got sequenced. Profiled with immunoSEQ multiplex PCR; TCRdb holds only in-frame clones, not every one. Here the sample spans 680,000 or so clones, roughly 15% being singletons. This entry comes from a study of beta chain features in type 1 diabetes. The sequenced sample was naive CD4+ T cells from blood. The chain carries TRBV7-9 and TRBJ1-3; D might be TRBD1 (6 bases). The clonotype was recovered from a man between 18 and 35 years old in good health. CDR3 nucleotides: TGTGCCAGCAGCACAGACCGGACAGCCCCTGGAAACACCATATATTTT. Its translation is CASSTDRTAPGNTIYF.